Listed below are T cell receptor beta chains from one sample, sequenced in a study of cytomegalovirus exposure and HLA in healthy donors. Repertoires were generated with immunoSEQ multiplex PCR, while TCRdb's copy carries only in-frame clones and drops some. The top ten hold about 2% of the sample, which has 120,000 or so clones, approximately 15% seen once. Input material: PBMCs. The receptors were gathered from a woman under 30 in good health and CMV-seronegative. Each CDR3 is given without its conserved first and last residue. Each record gives: J gene, clone size, D gene, V gene, CDR3 protein. The D gene is left open where the match is weak. Clone size, where shown, is once, few, many, or a class for clones that have expanded.

J gene: TRBJ2-3; clone size: few; D gene: .; V gene: TRBV5-1; CDR3 protein: ASSRDNTDTQY
J gene: TRBJ1-5; clone size: .; D gene: .; V gene: TRBV25-1; CDR3 protein: ASPDRVRQNQPQH
J gene: TRBJ2-1; clone size: .; D gene: TRBD2; V gene: TRBV9; CDR3 protein: ASSSGLAGLNSYNEQF
J gene: TRBJ1-3; clone size: few; D gene: TRBD1; V gene: TRBV5-8; CDR3 protein: ASSFDRASRNTIY
J gene: TRBJ2-7; clone size: few; D gene: TRBD2; V gene: TRBV6-6; CDR3 protein: ASSFASGKTPYEQY
J gene: TRBJ1-2; clone size: few; D gene: TRBD1; V gene: TRBV27; CDR3 protein: ASRSAGQGHGYT
J gene: TRBJ1-5; clone size: few; D gene: .; V gene: TRBV4-1; CDR3 protein: ASSQVDMGFSNQPQH
J gene: TRBJ2-5; clone size: .; D gene: TRBD1; V gene: TRBV7-8; CDR3 protein: ASSLPRQGLGETQY
J gene: TRBJ2-6; clone size: .; D gene: TRBD2; V gene: TRBV18; CDR3 protein: ASSPTSGRARGANVLT
J gene: TRBJ2-3; clone size: few; D gene: TRBD1; V gene: TRBV7-9; CDR3 protein: ASSTGTASYTDTQY
J gene: TRBJ1-6; clone size: .; D gene: TRBD1; V gene: TRBV6-5; CDR3 protein: ASNRGPFNSPLH
J gene: TRBJ2-7; clone size: few; D gene: .; V gene: TRBV10-3; CDR3 protein: AISPLVGGKPPYEQY
J gene: TRBJ2-4; clone size: .; D gene: TRBD2; V gene: TRBV5-4; CDR3 protein: ASSPGLAGGPGAKNIQY
J gene: TRBJ2-5; clone size: .; D gene: .; V gene: TRBV7-9; CDR3 protein: ASSRGGGASKETQY
J gene: TRBJ1-4; clone size: .; D gene: TRBD1; V gene: TRBV4-2; CDR3 protein: ASSLGTGGLNEKLF
J gene: TRBJ1-3; clone size: .; D gene: .; V gene: TRBV10-1; CDR3 protein: ASSRDRMAGNTIY
J gene: TRBJ1-4; clone size: .; D gene: TRBD1; V gene: TRBV2; CDR3 protein: ASSDGRGPTNEKLF
J gene: TRBJ2-2; clone size: few; D gene: TRBD2; V gene: TRBV30; CDR3 protein: AWSVRSSGDTGELF
J gene: TRBJ2-7; clone size: .; D gene: TRBD2; V gene: TRBV15; CDR3 protein: ATSRDSGGPYEQY
J gene: TRBJ1-5; clone size: .; D gene: .; V gene: TRBV28; CDR3 protein: ASSSTYRVHNQPQH
J gene: TRBJ2-7; clone size: few; D gene: TRBD2; V gene: TRBV5-6; CDR3 protein: ASSGLDPFYEQY
J gene: TRBJ2-5; clone size: .; D gene: TRBD2; V gene: TRBV7-7; CDR3 protein: ASSRLAGALETQY
J gene: TRBJ2-7; clone size: .; D gene: TRBD2; V gene: TRBV19; CDR3 protein: ASSPGSGSNYEQY
J gene: TRBJ1-1; clone size: .; D gene: .; V gene: TRBV11-1; CDR3 protein: ASSLARGNTEAF
J gene: TRBJ1-1; clone size: .; D gene: .; V gene: TRBV27; CDR3 protein: ASSLYYPGRTEAF
J gene: TRBJ1-5; clone size: .; D gene: TRBD1; V gene: TRBV9; CDR3 protein: ASSLGQNQPQH
J gene: TRBJ2-3; clone size: few; D gene: .; V gene: TRBV7-9; CDR3 protein: ASSSFTDTQY
J gene: TRBJ1-2; clone size: .; D gene: .; V gene: TRBV10-3; CDR3 protein: AISESEGPFYGYT
J gene: TRBJ2-6; clone size: .; D gene: .; V gene: TRBV4-2; CDR3 protein: ASSQEDSSGANVLT
J gene: TRBJ1-5; clone size: .; D gene: .; V gene: TRBV23-1; CDR3 protein: ASSQSTGQPILGNQPQH
J gene: TRBJ2-6; clone size: .; D gene: TRBD1; V gene: TRBV4-2; CDR3 protein: ASSQDPRGSNVLT
J gene: TRBJ2-7; clone size: few; D gene: TRBD1; V gene: TRBV13; CDR3 protein: ASSMDRGLYEQY
J gene: TRBJ2-1; clone size: .; D gene: TRBD1; V gene: TRBV12-5; CDR3 protein: ASGLTGTGPYNEQF
J gene: TRBJ2-1; clone size: few; D gene: .; V gene: TRBV5-1; CDR3 protein: ASSLASPNPYNEQF
J gene: TRBJ2-5; clone size: few; D gene: TRBD1; V gene: TRBV9; CDR3 protein: ASRSGTDGTQY
J gene: TRBJ2-5; clone size: few; D gene: TRBD2; V gene: TRBV5-1; CDR3 protein: ASTWSGSQETQY
J gene: TRBJ2-1; clone size: .; D gene: .; V gene: TRBV7-6; CDR3 protein: ASSLSWADSYNEQF
J gene: TRBJ2-3; clone size: few; D gene: TRBD1; V gene: TRBV7-9; CDR3 protein: ASSPTGVGLTDTQY
J gene: TRBJ1-5; clone size: .; D gene: .; V gene: TRBV27; CDR3 protein: ASSLFSGNQPQH
J gene: TRBJ1-6; clone size: few; D gene: .; V gene: TRBV25-1; CDR3 protein: ASSDERVFRAYSHLH
J gene: TRBJ1-5; clone size: few; D gene: .; V gene: TRBV6-4; CDR3 protein: ASLSPGGNQPQH
J gene: TRBJ2-5; clone size: .; D gene: TRBD1; V gene: TRBV27; CDR3 protein: ASRTGWPQETQY
J gene: TRBJ2-7; clone size: few; D gene: .; V gene: TRBV6-6; CDR3 protein: ASSWDTHEQY
J gene: TRBJ1-2; clone size: .; D gene: .; V gene: TRBV29-1; CDR3 protein: SVGTGGYT